The 29 T cell receptor beta chains given below trace back to one sample, sequenced in a study of blood T cells in healthy people across ages. Sample-barcoded 5' priming and a J-beta primer mix drove a second PCR of about 6 to 12 cycles. TCRdb re-derived calls from the 5' RACE reads in MiXCR, one entry per CDR3 protein. Of more than 600,000 distinct CDR3 sequences listed, 20% to 30% are singletons. This sample also belongs to another study, concerning T cells of mothers and their children.

The sample consisted of blood. The receptors stem from a boy younger than 18 in good health.

The chain couples TRBV9 to TRBJ2-1; TRBD2 matches at 13 bases. Germline V gene data show CDR1 as SGDLS and CDR2 as YYNGEE. This CDR3 has 15 residues. V shed 3 bases, J shed 9 bases, and the junction held 6 bases outside the gene matches. The DNA of the CDR3 is TGTGCCAGCAGCGGCTTTTGGACTAGCGGGAGTGAGCAGTTCTTC. Protein: CASSGFWTSGSEQFF.

The chain uses TRBV3-1 and TRBJ1-2, with a weak D call TRBD1 (6 bases). V lost 2 bases and J lost 0, with 10 bases in between. CDR3 length: 15 amino acids. Germline values: CDR1 LGHDT, CDR2 YNNKEL (reference sequence). This CDR3 is CASSQQGIANYGYTF. Here the CDR3 DNA reads TGTGCCAGCAGCCAACAGGGGATAGCTAACTATGGCTACACCTTC.

V and J are TRBV12-3 or TRBV12-4 and TRBJ2-5; D may correspond to TRBD1 or TRBD2 (5 bases each). TRBJ2-7 explains the end of the DNA better; the J call may be wrong. The CDR3 is 15 residues long. The CDR3 nucleotides are TGTGCCAGCAGCAACAGAGCCGGGACGGGCTACGAGCAGTACTTC. This encodes CASSNRAGTGYEQYF.

V gene TRBV20-1 combines with J gene TRBJ1-4; the D is unclear. The CDR3 covers 12 residues. Per the germline V gene, CDR1 is DFQATT and CDR2 is SNEGSKA (reference sequence). DNA of the CDR3: TGCACCCCGGTTGGACCTAATGAAAAACTGTTTTTT. Residues: CTPVGPNEKLFF.

This clonotype was seen a handful of times. The chain has TRBV12-3 or TRBV12-4 and TRBJ2-7, with TRBD2 matching 16 bases. The CDR3 spans 15 residues. J was trimmed by 10 bases and V by 5 bases; bases with no gene match: 8. CDR3 region: CASSKGTSGRGGQYF. The CDR3 region has the DNA TGTGCCAGCAGTAAGGGGACTAGCGGGAGGGGGGGACAGTACTTC.

This chain joins TRBV6-2 or TRBV6-3 and TRBJ2-4, with D perhaps being TRBD1 or TRBD2 (5 bases each). The V and J ends lost 9 bases and 2 bases respectively, with 17 bases between them. The CDR3 totals 15 residues. Germline V CDR1 and CDR2: MNHEY, SVGEGT. The CDR3: CASGRLGDSKNIQYF. The CDR3 region has the DNA TGTGCCAGTGGGCGTTTGGGGGATTCCAAAAACATTCAGTACTTC.

There are a few counts of this clonotype. This rearrangement joins TRBV5-1 to TRBJ1-2; tentative D call: TRBD1 (6 bases). The CDR3 has 16 residues. V shed 0 bases and J shed 1 base, with 13 bases lying between them. The germline CDR1 and CDR2 sequences are SGHRS and YFSETQ. DNA for the CDR3: TGCGCCAGCAGCTTGGGTCATACAGGGATTAACTATGGCTACACCTTC. Amino acid sequence: CASSLGHTGINYGYTF.

This rearrangement joins TRBV15 to TRBJ2-5, with TRBD2 matching over 7 bases. Germline CDR1 LNHNV, CDR2 YYDKDF (reference sequence). V was clipped by 2 bases and J by 0 bases; unmatched bases: 18. The CDR3 is 20 amino acids. Written as DNA, the CDR3 is TGTGCCACCAGCAGATCCCCGAGGATTAAACTGGGACTATACCAAGAGACCCAGTACTTC. It specifies CATSRSPRIKLGLYQETQYF.

This clonotype was seen only a few times. This chain uses TRBV29-1 with TRBJ2-5; D remains unclear. Trimming pared 0 bases from V and 11 bases from J, leaving 10 bases between. CDR3 length: 11 residues. Per the germline V gene, CDR1 is SQVTM and CDR2 is ANQGSEA. The CDR3 here is CSVEDPGGQYF. The CDR3 nucleotides are TGCAGCGTTGAAGATCCCGGTGGGCAGTACTTC.

In its sample, this clonotype was seen a few times. J is TRBJ2-3 and V is TRBV10-3, with TRBD2 as a possible D gene (6 bases). V was shortened by 3 bases and J by 4 bases, with 11 bases between the two germline ends. This CDR3 contains 14 residues. Germline CDR1 reads ENHRY; CDR2 reads SYGVKD. CDR3 DNA sequence: TGTGCCATCAGTGACCAGACTAGACCAGATACGCAGTATTTT. Protein product: CAISDQTRPDTQYF.

This clonotype came up a few times. The chain combines TRBV10-3 with TRBJ2-3; D may be TRBD2 (6 bases). The V end lost 4 bases, the J end lost 2 bases, and 10 bases lay between the germline ends. In germline, CDR1 is ENHRY, CDR2 SYGVKD. CDR3 length: 14 residues. The CDR3 nucleotides read TGTGCCATCAGTGGGGAGGTCTCCACAGATACGCAGTATTTT. Residues: CAISGEVSTDTQYF.

This clonotype was counted a few times. The V gene is TRBV7-9, the J gene TRBJ2-7; D is unclear. Germline V gene sequence: CDR1 SEHNR, CDR2 FQNEAQ (reference sequence). The V and J ends lost 2 bases and 6 bases respectively, with 11 bases between them. This CDR3 region has 13 residues. The CDR3 DNA reads as TGTGCCAGCAGCTTACCCTCAACCCCCGAGCAGTACTTC. As protein: CASSLPSTPEQYF.

This clonotype turned up a few times. A read error may account for a junction end that differs from germline. The V gene is TRBV12-3 or TRBV12-4, the J gene TRBJ1-1, with D perhaps TRBD1 (5 bases). There are 13 residues in the CDR3. As DNA, the CDR3 is TGTGCCAGCACTTACCTTGAAGGGGAGGAAGCTCTCTTT. Translation: CASTYLEGEEALF.

The chain links TRBV6-2 or TRBV6-3 to TRBJ2-4; 7 nucleotides line up with TRBD1. Germline CDR1 MNHEY, CDR2 SVGEGT. The trim removed 5 bases at V and 1 base at J, leaving 14 bases unmatched. The CDR3 has 18 residues. Here the CDR3 reads CASSPSKDRAGAKNIQYF. CDR3 sequence (DNA): TGTGCCAGCAGTCCCTCGAAAGACAGGGCCGGGGCCAAAAACATTCAGTACTTC.

There are a few counts of this clonotype. The chain links TRBV9 to TRBJ1-4; D uncertain. Germline CDR1 reads SGDLS; CDR2 reads YYNGEE. This CDR3 region has 13 residues. The V and J ends lost 3 bases and 4 bases respectively, with 7 bases between them. In DNA, the CDR3 is TGTGCCAGCAGCGCCGGATTTAATGAAAAACTGTTTTTT. This encodes CASSAGFNEKLFF.

This clonotype has only a few counts. This chain links TRBV7-2 with TRBJ1-4, with D perhaps TRBD1 (6 bases). Trimming removed 5 bases at V and 0 bases at J, with 19 bases between. There are 18 residues in the CDR3. Germline V gives CDR1 SGHTA, CDR2 FQGNSA. CDR3 nucleotide sequence: TGTGCCAGCAGCCCTAGGGGAGTTAGGGGGACAACTAATGAAAAACTGTTTTTT. Encoded protein: CASSPRGVRGTTNEKLFF.

This clonotype was seen only a few times. CDR3 nucleotide sequence: TGTGCCAGCAGCTCTAGCGGGGGGGAAGAGACCCAGTACTTC. This translates into CASSSSGGEETQYF. This chain joins TRBV11-2 and TRBJ2-5; 12 bases are a match to TRBD2. The CDR3 sequence is 14 residues long. Germline V gives CDR1 SGHAT, CDR2 FQNNGV. Trimming cost V 4 bases and J 3 bases; bases outside gene matches: 0.

The chain joins TRBV24-1 to TRBJ2-1; 12 nucleotides match TRBD2. Germline V lookup: CDR1 KGHDR, CDR2 SFDVKD. CDR3 size: 20 residues. The trim removed 2 bases at V and 1 base at J, leaving 11 bases unmatched. The CDR3 DNA sequence: TGTGCCACCAGTGATTCAGGACTAGCGGGATCCTCGTTGTCCTACAATGAGCAGTTCTTC. Encoded protein: CATSDSGLAGSSLSYNEQFF.

The table lists this clonotype with a few counts. V and J are TRBV20-1 and TRBJ2-1; 10 nucleotides agree with TRBD2. Unmatched junction bases numbered 12, after V lost 0 bases and J lost 7 bases. The length of the CDR3 is 17 residues. CDR1 is DFQATT, CDR2 SNEGSKA, per germline (reference sequence). CDR3 DNA: TGCAGTGCTAGAGATTGGAGGGGACTAGCGCACCGTAATGAGCAGTTCTTC. It codes for CSARDWRGLAHRNEQFF.

The V and J genes are TRBV27 and TRBJ2-1, with D maybe TRBD2 (6 bases). Judging by the DNA end, TRBJ2-5 fits better; the J call may be wrong. The CDR3 spans 16 residues. Germline V lookup: CDR1 MNHEY, CDR2 SMNVEV (reference sequence). CDR3 nucleotide sequence: TGTGCCAGCAGTTTATCTCCTAGCGTAGGGCAAGAGACCCAGTACTTC. Amino acid sequence: CASSLSPSVGQETQYF.

This clonotype turned up a few times. CDR3 in DNA: TGTGCCAGCAGCTTGTACCAAAACATTCAGTACTTC. Translation gives CASSLYQNIQYF. This chain joins TRBV5-5 and TRBJ2-4; D is undetermined. The CDR3 is made up of 12 amino acids. V dropped 1 base and J dropped 5 bases, with 4 bases sitting between them. Germline V gene sequence: CDR1 SGHKS, CDR2 YYEKEE (reference sequence).

The rearrangement links TRBV10-2 to TRBJ1-4; 11 bases align to TRBD1. Unmatched junction bases numbered 8, after V lost 6 bases and J lost 5 bases. CDR3 length equals 16 residues. CDR1 WSHSY and CDR2 SAAADI come from the germline V gene. CDR3 in amino acids: CASSRDRGVWNEKLFF. CDR3 bases: TGCGCCAGCAGCCGGGACAGGGGGGTCTGGAATGAAAAACTGTTTTTT.

As regards this clonotype: Germline is not matched at one junction end, which may reflect a read error. This sequence joins TRBV12-3 or TRBV12-4 and TRBJ2-7; 7 bases map to TRBD1. The CDR3 runs 13 residues. The CDR3 is CAGSLGQSYEQYF. CDR3 DNA sequence: TGTGCCGGCAGTTTGGGACAGTCCTACGAGCAGTACTTC.

This clonotype turned up a few times. The chain joins TRBV10-3 to TRBJ2-2; possibly TRBD1 or TRBD2 for D (6 bases each). V was shortened by 2 bases and J by 0 bases, with 10 bases between the two germline ends. The CDR3 covers 16 residues. CDR1 is ENHRY, CDR2 SYGVKD, per germline. CDR3 nucleotide sequence: TGTGCCATCAGTGAGGGCGGGACAACGAACACCGGGGAGCTGTTTTTT. Protein sequence: CAISEGGTTNTGELFF.

There are a few counts of this clonotype. This sequence joins TRBV12-3 or TRBV12-4 and TRBJ2-5; D possibly matches TRBD1 or TRBD2 (5 bases each). The CDR3 contains 14 residues. The V end was cut by 8 bases, the J end by 9 bases, with 22 bases between. The DNA for the CDR3 is TGTGCCAGCCGACCCTCCGAGGGTCAAGGGGCCCAGTACTTC. It is translated as CASRPSEGQGAQYF.

The chain recombines TRBV29-1 with TRBJ2-3; D remains unclear. The germline V and J ends were trimmed by 2 bases and 3 bases, with 9 bases remaining between them. Germline-derived CDR1 and CDR2 are SQVTM and ANQGSEA. This CDR3 is 13 amino acids long. CDR3 in DNA: TGCAGCGTTGAAAGGATGGGGACAGATACGCAGTATTTT. This gives the protein CSVERMGTDTQYF.

The chain combines TRBV10-3 with TRBJ2-7; 13 bases are a match to TRBD2. There are 16 residues in the CDR3. Germline CDR1 and CDR2: ENHRY and SYGVKD. V was clipped by 4 bases and J by 0 bases; unmatched bases: 3. The CDR3 DNA follows: TGTGCCATCAGTGGGGGACTAGCGGGGAGCTCCTACGAGCAGTACTTC. Its protein product is CAISGGLAGSSYEQYF.

The rearrangement uses TRBV12-5 and TRBJ2-1; 9 bases are shared with TRBD1. The length of the CDR3 is 15 residues. From germline, CDR1 is LGHNT and CDR2 FRNRAP. V shed 6 bases, J shed 1 base, and the junction held 4 bases outside the gene matches. CDR3 in amino acids: CASGQGQGSYNEQFF. The CDR3, as DNA: TGTGCTAGTGGCCAAGGACAGGGGTCCTACAATGAGCAGTTCTTC.

The chain couples TRBV12-3 or TRBV12-4 to TRBJ1-2, with 9 nucleotides matching TRBD1. This CDR3 is 14 amino acids long. Losses at the gene ends were 4 bases for V and 7 bases for J; bases not matched to a gene: 7. The CDR3 region has the DNA TGTGCCAGCAGTTCTACAGGGGGCACGGCTGGCTACACCTTC. Protein: CASSSTGGTAGYTF.